What follows is one T cell receptor (beta chain) and its context. Germline V gives CDR1 LGHDT, CDR2 YNNKEL (reference sequence). Trimming removed 2 bases from V and 1 base from J, with 5 bases in between. CDR3 size: 13 residues. These data belong to a study of blood T cell repertoires in COVID-19. Turning to the study itself: Donors in the United States, Italy and Spain gave samples during acute or convalescent COVID-19.

Seattle participants joined during active infection and were tracked over time. Data came from immunoSEQ multiplex PCR; TCRdb stores just in-frame clones and leaves some out. The sample lists some 170,000 clones; approximately 93% were seen once. This chain connects TRBV3-1 (or the pseudogene TRBV3-2) to TRBJ1-1; D remains unclear. Sequenced: peripheral blood. The sequence was obtained from a woman aged 55-69 years with COVID-19, enrolled during active disease. CDR3 region: CASSQTKNTEAFF. The CDR3, as DNA: TGTGCCAGCAGCCAAACAAAGAACACTGAAGCTTTCTTT.